Listed here are 10 T cell receptor beta chains from one sample, sequenced in a study of T cells in Graves' hyperthyroidism and ophthalmopathy. RNA transcripts gave rise to amplified TCR beta CDR3 regions. A set of HTBI primers served as the primers for a first-round RT-PCR of the TCR CDR3. One entry per CDR3 protein, called by TCRdb with MiXCR from the multiplex PCR reads. The sample records 450,000 to 600,000 distinct CDR3 sequences, just under 20% being singletons. Source material: blood. The receptor source for this set is a man aged 35-49 years with Graves' ophthalmopathy.

This clonotype was counted a few times. The CDR3 DNA reads as TGTGCCAGCAACGAGTTGGGTAGGGGTGCCTACAATGAGCAGTTCTTC. This gives the protein CASNELGRGAYNEQFF. This chain links TRBV6-1 with TRBJ2-1; D possibly corresponds to TRBD1 (5 bases). CDR1 and CDR2 (germline): MNHNS, SASEGT. CDR3 length: 16 amino acids. With 7 bases removed from V and 2 bases from J, the gap between germline ends came to 18 bases.

The genes are TRBV11-2 and TRBJ1-5, with a tentative D call TRBD1 (6 bases). Germline V gene sequence: CDR1 SGHAT, CDR2 FQNNGV. V lost 5 bases and J 0 bases, leaving 11 bases between the germline ends. The CDR3 loop spans 15 amino acids. This CDR3 reads CASSTRTVSNQPQHF. The CDR3 nucleotides are TGTGCCAGCAGCACGCGGACAGTTAGCAATCAGCCCCAGCATTTT.

V gene TRBV6-2 or TRBV6-3 combines with J gene TRBJ1-2; TRBD1 agrees at 12 bases. Losses at the gene ends were 7 bases for V and 8 bases for J; bases not matched to a gene: 14. CDR1 and CDR2 from the germline V gene are MNHEY and SVGEGT. CDR3 length: 16 amino acids. This CDR3 is CASKKNTGTGGLGYTF. The CDR3 region has the DNA TGTGCCAGCAAGAAAAACACCGGGACAGGGGGCCTCGGCTACACCTTC.

The V and J genes are TRBV20-1 and TRBJ1-5, with D hard to call. The CDR3 contains 14 residues. CDR1 is DFQATT, CDR2 SNEGSKA, per germline (reference sequence). Trimming shortened V by 6 bases and J by 8 bases, and 20 bases separated the two germline ends. The CDR3 is CSAINIPELKPQHF. The CDR3 DNA sequence: TGCAGTGCCATAAACATACCGGAGTTAAAGCCCCAGCATTTT.

This clonotype appeared many times. The chain employs TRBV5-1 and TRBJ2-1; D is undetermined. This CDR3 has 14 amino acids. Germline V CDR1 and CDR2: SGHRS, YFSETQ. V was pared by 2 bases and J by 6 bases, with 12 bases between. In nucleotides, the CDR3 is TGCGCCAGCAGCTTTGGCGGCCCTCGCAATGAGCAGTTCTTC. Translating gives CASSFGGPRNEQFF.

The V call is TRBV30, the J call TRBJ2-1, with 13 bases fitting TRBD2. Germline V CDR1 and CDR2: GTSNPN, SVGIG (reference sequence). V lost 4 bases to trimming and J lost 7 bases; unmatched junction nucleotides: 7. The CDR3 length is 15 residues. The CDR3: CAWNSRLAGGNEQFF. For the CDR3, the DNA is TGTGCCTGGAATAGTAGACTAGCGGGGGGAAATGAGCAGTTCTTC.

This clonotype was counted ten times or more. The chain uses TRBV12-3 or TRBV12-4 and TRBJ1-5, with D unclear. The CDR3 runs to 15 residues. Between the trimmed V and J ends, which lost 3 bases and 1 base, there was a span of 10 bases. Here the CDR3 reads CASSLEGESNQPQHF. CDR3 nucleotide sequence: TGTGCCAGCAGTTTGGAGGGCGAGAGCAATCAGCCCCAGCATTTT.

Regarding this clonotype: This may be a read error: a much more frequent sequence differs by one nucleotide. This chain links TRBV30 with TRBJ1-1, with D uncertain. Germline assignment: CDR1 GTSNPN and CDR2 SVGIG (reference sequence). The germline V and J ends were trimmed by 5 bases and 11 bases, with 18 bases remaining between them. The CDR3 contains 12 residues. CDR3 sequence: CAWGNPVAWAFF. CDR3 in DNA: TGTGCCTGGGGTAACCCTGTGGCGTGGGCTTTCTTT.

In its sample, this clonotype was seen a few times. The V call is TRBV12-5, the J call TRBJ2-5; D is unresolved. In germline, CDR1 is LGHNT, CDR2 FRNRAP. CDR3 length equals 11 residues. Deletions cut 6 bases from V and 2 bases from J, with 4 bases between. The CDR3: CASGQQETQYF. Here the CDR3 DNA reads TGTGCTAGTGGACAGCAAGAGACCCAGTACTTC.

The chain is built from TRBV12-3 or TRBV12-4 and TRBJ2-2; no clear D gene. The CDR3 is made up of 17 amino acids. Trimming cost V 5 bases and J 2 bases, with 18 bases left between them. The CDR3 spells CASSPSSRTVNTGELFF. CDR3 in DNA: TGTGCCAGCAGTCCGAGCTCCCGGACGGTTAACACCGGGGAGCTGTTTTTT.